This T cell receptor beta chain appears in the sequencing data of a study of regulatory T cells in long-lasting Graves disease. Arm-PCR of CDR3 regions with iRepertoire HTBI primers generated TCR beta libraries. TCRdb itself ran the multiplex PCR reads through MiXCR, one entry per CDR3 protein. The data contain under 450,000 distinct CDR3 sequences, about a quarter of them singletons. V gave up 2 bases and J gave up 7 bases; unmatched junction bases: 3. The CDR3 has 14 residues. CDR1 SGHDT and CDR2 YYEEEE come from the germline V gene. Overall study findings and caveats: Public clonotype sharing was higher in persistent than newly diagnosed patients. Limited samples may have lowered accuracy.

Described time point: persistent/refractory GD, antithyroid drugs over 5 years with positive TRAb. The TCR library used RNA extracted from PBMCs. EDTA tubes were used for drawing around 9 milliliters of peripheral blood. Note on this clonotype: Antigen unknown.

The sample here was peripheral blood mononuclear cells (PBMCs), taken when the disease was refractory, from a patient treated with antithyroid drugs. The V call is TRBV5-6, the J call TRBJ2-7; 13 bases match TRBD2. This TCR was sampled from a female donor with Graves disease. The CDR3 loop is CASSLLAGGFEQYF. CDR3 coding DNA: TGTGCCAGCAGCTTACTAGCGGGAGGGTTTGAGCAGTACTTC.